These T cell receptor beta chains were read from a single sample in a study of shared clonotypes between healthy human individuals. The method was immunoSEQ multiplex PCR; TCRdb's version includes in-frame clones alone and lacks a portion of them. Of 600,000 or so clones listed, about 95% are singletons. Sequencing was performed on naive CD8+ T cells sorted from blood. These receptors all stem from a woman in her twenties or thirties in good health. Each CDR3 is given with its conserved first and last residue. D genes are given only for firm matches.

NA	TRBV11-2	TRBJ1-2	CASSPEQGSGLYGYTF
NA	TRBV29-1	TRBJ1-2	CSVEIRPWDGYTF
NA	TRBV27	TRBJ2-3	CASSLSILFTDTQYF
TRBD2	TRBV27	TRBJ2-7	CASSLQGLAGSYEQYF
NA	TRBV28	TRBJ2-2	CASSVPLWRENTGELFF
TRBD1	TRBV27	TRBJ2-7	CASSGTGPKNEQYF
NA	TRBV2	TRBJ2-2	CASSGSGFNTGELFF
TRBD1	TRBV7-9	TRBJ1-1	CASTPRGGAAEAFF
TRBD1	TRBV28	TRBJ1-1	CASSSAGTENTEAFF
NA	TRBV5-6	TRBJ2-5	CASSLRGFQETQYF
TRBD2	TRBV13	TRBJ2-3	CASSLRLAGWIGTDTQYF
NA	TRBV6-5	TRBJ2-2	CASSYHSNTGELFF
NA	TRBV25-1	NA	CASSDPDSHYEQYF
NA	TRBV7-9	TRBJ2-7	CASSSPELPGEQYF
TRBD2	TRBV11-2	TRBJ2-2	CASSRSRLAENTGELFF
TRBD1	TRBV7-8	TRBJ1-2	CASSLVPGGEVNYGYTF
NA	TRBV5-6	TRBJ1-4	CASSLDGNEKLFF
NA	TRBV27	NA	CASTPTGTVSYEQYF
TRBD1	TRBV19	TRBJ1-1	CASSILEGAVTEAFF
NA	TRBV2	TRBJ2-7	CASSEGLAHLYYEQYF
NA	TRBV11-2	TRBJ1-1	CASGGFSGPEAFF
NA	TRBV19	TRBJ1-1	CASSIDLSTEAFF
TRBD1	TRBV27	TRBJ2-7	CASSLSVQGAYEQYF
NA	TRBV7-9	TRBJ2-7	CASSLGIVEQYF
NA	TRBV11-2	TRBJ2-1	CASSLDSTYNEQFF
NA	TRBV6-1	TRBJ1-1	CASSEDAAYEAFF
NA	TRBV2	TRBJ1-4	CASITPRTNEKLFF
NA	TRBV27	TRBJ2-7	CASSFEVGSSYEQYF
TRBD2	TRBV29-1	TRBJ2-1	CSVEGLAVYNEQFF
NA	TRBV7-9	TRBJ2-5	CASSLEGHPVGETQYF
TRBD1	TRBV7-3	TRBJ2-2	CASSPQGAYTGELFF
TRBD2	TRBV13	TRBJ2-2	CASSLEASGRAVTGELFF
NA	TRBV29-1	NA	CSAVGGDTYEQYF
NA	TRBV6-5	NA	CASSSSGTYEQYF
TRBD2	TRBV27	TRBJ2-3	CASSATSATDTQYF
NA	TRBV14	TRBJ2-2	CASSQDSFRELSTGELFF
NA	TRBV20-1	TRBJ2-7	CSAPQGYEQYF
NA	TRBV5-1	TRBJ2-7	CASSLGGHGSYEQYF
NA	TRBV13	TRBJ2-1	CASSPQADPSYNEQFF
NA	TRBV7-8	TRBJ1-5	CASSLVQTNQPQHF
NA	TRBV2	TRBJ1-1	CASRGGGAVNTEAFF
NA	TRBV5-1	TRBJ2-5	CASSLDGRQETQYF
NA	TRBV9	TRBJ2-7	CASSGGGGPVYEQYF
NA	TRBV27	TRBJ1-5	CASSLTFAVNQPQHF
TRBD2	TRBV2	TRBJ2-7	CATQASSGTYEQYF
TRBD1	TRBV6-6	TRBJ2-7	CASNHPGQGYYEQYF
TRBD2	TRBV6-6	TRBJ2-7	CASSETSGRGEQYF
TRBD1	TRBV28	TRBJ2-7	CASSLGTGGSYEQYF
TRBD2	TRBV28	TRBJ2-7	CASSLFSGSNSYEQYF
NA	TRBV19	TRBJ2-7	CASHPTGGRSSYEQYF
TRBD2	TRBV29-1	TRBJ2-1	CSVRGLAGPKSSYNEQFF
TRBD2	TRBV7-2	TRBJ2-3	CASSLRGLGTDTQYF
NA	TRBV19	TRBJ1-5	CASSIGNQPQHF
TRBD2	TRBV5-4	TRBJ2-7	CASSAGLAETYEQYF
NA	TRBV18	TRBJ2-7	CASSPQRSGFITDEQYF
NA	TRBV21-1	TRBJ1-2	CASSPALGYGYTF
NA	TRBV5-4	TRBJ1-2	CASSLPEITGNPQGYTF
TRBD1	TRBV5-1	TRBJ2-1	CASSLNRGYGVNEQFF
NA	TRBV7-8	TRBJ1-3	CASTEGGAGNTIYF